One and the same sample provided the 27 T cell receptor beta chains below, sequenced in a study of T-cell reconstitution after alpha-beta-depleted transplantation in children. Preparation of the TCRbeta library used unique molecular identifiers. TCRdb re-called the PCR reads through MiXCR, storing one row per CDR3 protein. The sample has 280,000 or so distinct CDR3 sequences, 9.5% to 13% seen once. This material consisted of peripheral blood, taken 180 days after TCRalphabeta/CD19-depleted stem cell transplant. The source is a male patient between 2 and 9 years old who had a stem cell transplant for chronic granulomatous disease, so the T cells may come from the graft donor.

This clonotype occurred many times. This chain connects TRBV28 to TRBJ2-1; D is unclear. CDR3 length: 13 amino acids. V was shortened by 4 bases and J by 4 bases, with 8 bases between the two germline ends. In germline, CDR1 is MDHEN, CDR2 SYDVKM. The CDR3 nucleotides are TGTGCCAGCAGTTCCAGCCAATACAATGAGCAGTTCTTC. This encodes CASSSSQYNEQFF.

This clonotype was detected ten times or more. CDR3 DNA: TGTGCCAGCAGCAAGAGGGACAGGGAAGAGACCCAGTACTTC. Translating gives CASSKRDREETQYF. The rearrangement links TRBV21-1 to TRBJ2-5; the DNA was not compared with TRBD1, the D call given in the table. TRBV21-1 is assigned pseudogene status. This CDR3 contains 14 residues.

The CDR3 region has the DNA TGTGCCATCAAATTAGGGGCCGCTCTCAATGAGCAGTTCTTC. Residues: CAIKLGAALNEQFF. J is TRBJ2-1 and V is TRBV10-3; weak D call: TRBD1 (5 bases). CDR3 length: 14 residues. Germline V gives CDR1 ENHRY, CDR2 SYGVKD. V was shortened by 7 bases and J by 6 bases, with 16 bases between the two germline ends.

The sample holds many counts of this clonotype. The genes are TRBV7-2 and TRBJ2-5, with TRBD2 identical over 7 bases. J was trimmed by 12 bases and V by 5 bases; bases with no gene match: 12. The germline CDR1 and CDR2 sequences are SGHTA and FQGNSA. This CDR3 has 13 amino acids. The CDR3 loop reads CASSHKLQAGKYF. The CDR3 DNA is TGTGCCAGCAGCCACAAGCTTCAAGCGGGAAAGTACTTC.

Ten or more counts support this clonotype. The chain carries TRBV7-2 and TRBJ2-1; 7 nucleotides line up with TRBD2. V gave up 1 base and J gave up 7 bases; unmatched junction bases: 7. CDR1 is SGHTA, CDR2 FQGNSA, per germline. The CDR3 runs 15 residues. In nucleotides, the CDR3 is TGTGCCAGCAGCTTAGTTCTATGGGGGGGTAATGAGCAGTTCTTC. It specifies CASSLVLWGGNEQFF.

This clonotype was counted many times. The chain carries TRBV27 and TRBJ2-2, with TRBD2 as a possible D gene (5 bases). V shed 3 bases and J shed 8 bases, with 16 bases lying between them. Germline V gene sequence: CDR1 MNHEY, CDR2 SMNVEV (reference sequence). The CDR3 extends over 15 amino acids. CDR3 protein: CASSLGSRSGGELFF. The CDR3 nucleotides are TGTGCCAGCAGTTTGGGGTCCAGGAGCGGAGGGGAGCTGTTTTTT.

This clonotype occurred many times. The chain joins TRBV20-1 to TRBJ2-3, with 10 bases matching TRBD2. CDR1 DFQATT and CDR2 SNEGSKA come from the germline V gene (reference sequence). CDR3 length: 15 residues. J was trimmed by 3 bases and V by 4 bases; bases with no gene match: 7. Written as DNA, the CDR3 is TGCAGTGCTACCCTTAGCGGGGGGATGACAGATACGCAGTATTTT. Protein sequence: CSATLSGGMTDTQYF.

This clonotype was seen at least ten times. V usage is TRBV4-2 and J usage is TRBJ2-1; TRBD2 matches 12 bases. The CDR3 totals 18 residues. V trimming: 4 bases; J trimming: 8 bases; junction bases outside the gene matches: 15. The germline gives CDR1 LGHNA, CDR2 YNFKEQ. The CDR3 DNA reads TGTGCCAGCAGCCCCTTCCCTAGCGGGGGGGCATATAACTATGAGCAGTTCTTC. Its protein product is CASSPFPSGGAYNYEQFF.

This clonotype came up many times. The chain carries TRBV9 and TRBJ2-7; D is undetermined. V dropped 2 bases and J dropped 0 bases, with 6 bases sitting between them. The CDR3 covers 13 residues. Germline V lookup: CDR1 SGDLS, CDR2 YYNGEE. The CDR3 DNA sequence: TGTGCCAGCAGCGTTGGCGGCTCCTACGAGCAGTACTTC. As protein: CASSVGGSYEQYF.

This clonotype was counted many times. This sequence joins TRBV7-2 and TRBJ2-7, with 7 bases fitting TRBD2. V lost 1 base to trimming and J lost 3 bases; unmatched junction nucleotides: 3. Germline V gives CDR1 SGHTA, CDR2 FQGNSA. This CDR3 contains 14 residues. The CDR3 nucleotides are TGTGCCAGCAGCTTAGGCATAGCGGGCTACGAGCAGTACTTC. Protein sequence: CASSLGIAGYEQYF.

There are many counts of this clonotype. The chain links TRBV6-4 to TRBJ2-1, with D perhaps TRBD2 (6 bases). Trimming removed 4 bases from V and 7 bases from J, with 14 bases in between. The CDR3 totals 14 residues. Germline CDR1 and CDR2: MRHNA and SNTAGT. The CDR3, as DNA: TGTGCCAGCAGTGCATCCGGGACTTATAATGAGCAGTTCTTC. Amino acids: CASSASGTYNEQFF.

The table lists this clonotype with many counts. V and J are TRBV5-1 and TRBJ1-1; maybe TRBD1 (5 bases). There are 17 residues in the CDR3. V lost 0 bases and J 2 bases, leaving 17 bases between the germline ends. Germline loops: CDR1 SGHRS, CDR2 YFSETQ. CDR3 sequence (DNA): TGCGCCAGCAGCTTGGTCGGGGCAACGGGACTCAACACTGAAGCTTTCTTT. It encodes CASSLVGATGLNTEAFF.

This clonotype was found many times. This chain uses TRBV6-1 with TRBJ1-5; no firm D call. CDR1 is MNHNS, CDR2 SASEGT, per germline. This CDR3 contains 17 residues. The ends were cut back, 3 bases at V and 0 bases at J, with 15 bases in the middle. CDR3 coding DNA: TGTGCCAGCAGTGACACTACGACCCCTTATAGCAATCAGCCCCAGCATTTT. Amino acids: CASSDTTTPYSNQPQHF.

This clonotype was seen at least ten times. The chain recombines TRBV27 with TRBJ2-1; 10 bases map to TRBD2. The V and J ends lost 2 bases and 10 bases, in that order; junction bases with no gene match: 5. Germline CDR1 reads MNHEY; CDR2 reads SMNVEV (reference sequence). The CDR3 is 14 amino acids. The CDR3 coding sequence is TGTGCCAGCAGTTTAAGCGGGAGGGCCAGCGAGCAGTTCTTC. Translated, it gives CASSLSGRASEQFF.

There are many counts of this clonotype. The rearrangement uses TRBV6-5 and TRBJ2-3; no definite D call. The CDR3 length is 14 residues. Germline loops: CDR1 MNHEY, CDR2 SVGAGI. Trimming stripped 2 bases from V and 6 bases from J, with 12 bases between. The CDR3 loop is CASSYRHFSDTQYF. Here the CDR3 DNA reads TGTGCCAGCAGTTACCGGCATTTTAGCGATACGCAGTATTTT.

This clonotype has ten or more counts. This chain connects TRBV5-1 to TRBJ2-2; D is unclear. Trimming pared 4 bases from V and 4 bases from J, leaving 8 bases between. The germline gives CDR1 SGHRS, CDR2 YFSETQ. The CDR3 contains 13 residues. The CDR3 region has the DNA TGCGCCAGCAGCCCGGACGGCACCGGGGAGCTGTTTTTT. Encoded protein: CASSPDGTGELFF.

This clonotype was found many times. CDR3 DNA sequence: TGCGCCAGCAGCGGGGGGGAGCGGGGGCCTTACCACAATGAGCAGTTCTTC. It is translated as CASSGGERGPYHNEQFF. The chain carries TRBV5-1 and TRBJ2-1; 8 bases map to TRBD2. Per the germline V gene, CDR1 is SGHRS and CDR2 is YFSETQ. J gave up 5 bases and V 4 bases, and 14 bases lay outside the gene matches. The CDR3 has 17 amino acids. The whole variable domain, filled in from reference TRBV5-1 and TRBJ2-1, reads KAGVTQTPRYLIKTRGQQVTLSCSPISGHRSVSWYQQTPGQGLQFLFEYFSETQRNKGNFPGRFSGRQFSNSRSEMNVSTLELGDSALYLCASSGGERGPYHNEQFFGPGTRLTVL.

This clonotype was observed at least ten times. The chain combines TRBV20-1 with TRBJ2-7; 9 bases are shared with TRBD1. With V trimmed by 5 bases and J by 2 bases, 10 bases remained unmatched. The CDR3 is made up of 15 amino acids. The germline CDR1 and CDR2 sequences are DFQATT and SNEGSKA (reference sequence). This CDR3 reads CSAPGGDREPYEQYF. In DNA, the CDR3 is TGCAGTGCTCCAGGCGGGGACAGGGAGCCCTACGAGCAGTACTTC.

This clonotype has at least ten counts. This sequence joins TRBV6-1 and TRBJ1-2; D remains unclear. The CDR3 sequence is 14 residues long. Between the trimmed V and J ends, which lost 8 bases and 2 bases, there was a span of 15 bases. Germline lookup yields CDR1 MNHNS and CDR2 SASEGT. CDR3 protein: CASSPSAGNYGYTF. CDR3 in DNA: TGTGCCAGCTCCCCCTCCGCAGGAAACTATGGCTACACCTTC.

This clonotype was counted ten times or more. V gene TRBV25-1 combines with J gene TRBJ1-5; perhaps TRBD1 as D (5 bases). V lost 6 bases, J lost 1 base, and 7 bases lay in between. The CDR3 covers 13 residues. Per germline, CDR1 MGHDK and CDR2 SYGVNS. CDR3 DNA sequence: TGTGCCAGCAGAGGGGCCAGCAATCAGCCCCAGCATTTT. It specifies CASRGASNQPQHF. The full variable domain, with the rest looked up from reference TRBV25-1 and TRBJ1-5, is EADIYQTPRYLVIGTGKKITLECSQTMGHDKMYWYQQDPGMELHLIHYSYGVNSTEKGDLSSESTVSRIRTEHFPLTLESARPSHTSQYLCASRGASNQPQHFGDGTRLSIL.

The chain couples TRBV3-1 to TRBJ2-7; unclear D gene. Germline V lookup: CDR1 LGHDT, CDR2 YNNKEL (reference sequence). Trimming removed 11 bases at V and 1 base at J, with 21 bases between. The CDR3 has 15 amino acids. CDR3: CASCPPSKGSYEQYF. The CDR3 coding sequence is TGTGCCTCCTGCCCTCCTTCGAAGGGTTCCTACGAGCAGTACTTC.

This clonotype was observed many times. V gene TRBV7-2 combines with J gene TRBJ1-1; D is possibly TRBD1 (5 bases). Germline CDR1 reads SGHTA; CDR2 reads FQGNSA. The CDR3 contains 15 residues. Between the trimmed V and J ends, which lost 5 bases and 2 bases, there was a span of 15 bases. The CDR3, as DNA: TGTGCCAGCAGCATGAACCGGGACCCCAACACTGAAGCTTTCTTT. This encodes CASSMNRDPNTEAFF.

This clonotype was picked up many times. The chain couples TRBV28 to TRBJ2-5; 8 bases match TRBD1. From germline, CDR1 is MDHEN and CDR2 SYDVKM. V was clipped by 2 bases and J by 11 bases; unmatched bases: 7. The CDR3 spans 13 residues. The CDR3 region is CASSLSQGATQYF. CDR3 bases: TGTGCCAGCAGTTTAAGCCAGGGGGCCACTCAGTACTTC.

The gene calls are TRBV6-1 and TRBJ1-1, with D perhaps matching TRBD1 (6 bases). Deletions cut 2 bases from V and 5 bases from J, with 12 bases between. This CDR3 spans 14 amino acids. Germline CDR1 reads MNHNS; CDR2 reads SASEGT. CDR3 sequence (DNA): TGTGCCAGCAGTGAATACAGGGCTGGGACTGAAGCTTTCTTT. Translating gives CASSEYRAGTEAFF.

In this sample, this clonotype turned up many times. V is TRBV6-5 and J is TRBJ1-1; D is unresolved. CDR3 size: 15 residues. Germline CDR1 and CDR2: MNHEY and SVGAGI. Deletions cut 2 bases from V and 2 bases from J, with 12 bases between. The CDR3 sequence: CASSYDGLTNTEAFF. CDR3 coding DNA: TGTGCCAGCAGTTACGATGGGCTGACCAACACTGAAGCTTTCTTT.

This clonotype was seen repeatedly, ten times or more. V and J are TRBV4-1 and TRBJ2-1, with D unresolved. Germline V gives CDR1 MGHRA, CDR2 YSYEKL. V shed 1 base and J shed 0 bases, with 10 bases lying between them. CDR3 length: 16 residues. This CDR3 reads CASSQGEISSYNEQFF. The CDR3 bases are TGCGCCAGCAGCCAAGGAGAGATTAGCTCCTACAATGAGCAGTTCTTC.

V and J are TRBV29-1 and TRBJ2-1; D is unresolved. CDR1 is SQVTM and CDR2 is ANQGSEA in the germline V gene. The length of the CDR3 is 15 residues. Trimming took off 4 bases at V and 0 bases at J, with 13 bases between the two ends. DNA for the CDR3: TGCAGCGTTGGTGGCAGGCCAAGCTCCTACAATGAGCAGTTCTTC. This codes for CSVGGRPSSYNEQFF.